This T cell receptor beta chain was recovered during a study of T cell responses to AZD1222 COVID-19 vaccine. In the study overall: Whether given at about 4 or about 12 weeks, second doses were pooled.

TCRdb keeps only in-frame clones here, not all; method: immunoSEQ multiplex PCR. In the table there are 150,000 to 200,000 clones, 80% to 90% of which are singletons. J lost 6 bases, V lost 0 bases, and 6 bases had no gene match. The CDR3 extends over 16 amino acids. Germline V gene sequence: CDR1 SGHVS, CDR2 FQNEAQ. The V call is TRBV7-8, the J call TRBJ2-2; 8 nucleotides match TRBD2. Source: peripheral blood, taken on day 0 of AZD1222 vaccination. This TCR was sampled from an adult in good health. The CDR3 region is CASSLALGRDSGELFF. Here the CDR3 DNA reads TGTGCCAGCAGCTTAGCCCTCGGGAGGGACTCCGGGGAGCTGTTTTTT.